The next 17 T cell receptor beta chains were all read from a single sample in a study of T cell responses to AZD1222 COVID-19 vaccine. Only in-frame clones appear in the TCRdb table, and some are missing; sequencing was by immunoSEQ multiplex PCR. This sample has 95,000 to 100,000 clones, with approximately 84% found just once. Material: peripheral blood, obtained 28 days after the second AZD1222 dose. The receptor source for this set is an adult who received the AZD1222 COVID-19 vaccine.

The chain has TRBV7-9 and TRBJ2-1; D uncertain. CDR3 size: 12 residues. Trimming removed 2 bases at V and 15 bases at J, with 14 bases between. Germline V gives CDR1 SEHNR, CDR2 FQNEAQ (reference sequence). CDR3 sequence reads: CASSLTGSLRFF. CDR3 in DNA: TGTGCCAGCAGCTTAACCGGATCCCTCAGGTTCTTC.

The V gene is TRBV19, the J gene TRBJ2-1, with TRBD2 matching 11 bases. Trimming at V came to 3 bases and at J to 3 bases, leaving 4 bases not matched to a gene. CDR1 is LNHDA, CDR2 SQIVND, per germline (reference sequence). The CDR3 is 16 residues long. The CDR3 reads CASSILSGGVYNEQFF. The CDR3 nucleotides read TGTGCCAGTAGTATTCTTAGCGGGGGGGTCTACAATGAGCAGTTCTTC. The full variable domain, completed using reference TRBV19 and TRBJ2-1, is DGGITQSPKYLFRKEGQNVTLSCEQNLNHDAMYWYRQDPGQGLRLIYYSQIVNDFQKGDIAEGYSVSREKKESFPLTVTSAQKNPTAFYLCASSILSGGVYNEQFFGPGTRLTVL.

This chain connects TRBV12-5 to TRBJ1-5; perhaps TRBD1 as D (6 bases). In germline, CDR1 is LGHNT, CDR2 FRNRAP. With 6 bases removed from V and 5 bases from J, the gap between germline ends came to 20 bases. There are 16 residues in the CDR3. As DNA, the CDR3 is TGTGCTAGTGGCCCGCCCGATACAGGGAGGGATCAGCCCCAGCATTTT. Translated, it gives CASGPPDTGRDQPQHF.

V gene TRBV3-1 (or the pseudogene TRBV3-2) combines with J gene TRBJ2-5, with D perhaps TRBD2 (5 bases). V was pared by 6 bases and J by 4 bases, with 15 bases between. This CDR3 comprises 14 residues. Germline assignment: CDR1 LGHDT and CDR2 YNNKEL (reference sequence). In DNA, the CDR3 is TGTGCCAGCAGGCCTACGGGGTTGGGAGAGACCCAGTACTTC. It is translated as CASRPTGLGETQYF.

V and J are TRBV2 and TRBJ2-7; D unclear. Per germline, CDR1 SNHLY and CDR2 FYNNEI. Trimming removed 6 bases from V and 2 bases from J, with 14 bases in between. The CDR3 runs to 14 residues. The CDR3 loop is CASSPSGGAYEQYF. CDR3 in DNA: TGTGCCAGCAGCCCTTCGGGCGGAGCCTACGAGCAGTACTTC.

The rearrangement joins TRBV18 to TRBJ1-1; no reliable D call. CDR1 and CDR2 from the germline V gene are KGHSH and LQKENI. There are 13 residues in the CDR3. Between the trimmed V and J ends, which lost 2 bases and 3 bases, there was a span of 7 bases. The CDR3 loop is CASSPMADTEAFF. The CDR3 DNA reads TGTGCCAGCTCACCAATGGCGGACACTGAAGCTTTCTTT.

The CDR3, as DNA: TGCGCCAGCAGCTTTAGGATCCCACGACGGGCCCCCTATGGCTACACCTTC. Translating it yields CASSFRIPRRAPYGYTF. The chain combines TRBV5-1 with TRBJ1-2; D remains ambiguous. The CDR3 runs 17 residues. Germline lookup yields CDR1 SGHRS and CDR2 YFSETQ. V was clipped by 2 bases and J by 4 bases, with 21 bases between them.

The chain recombines TRBV2 with TRBJ2-5; 7 bases agree with TRBD2. From germline, CDR1 is SNHLY and CDR2 FYNNEI. V dropped 8 bases and J dropped 6; count of bases not matched to a gene: 15. The CDR3 has 15 amino acids. The CDR3 DNA reads TGTGCCAGCCAGAAACAAAGTGGGAGGGAACAGACCCAGTACTTC. This encodes CASQKQSGREQTQYF.

The chain uses TRBV19 and TRBJ2-7; 7 bases match TRBD1. The J segment lost 6 bases and the V segment lost 5 bases, leaving 7 bases of the junction unmatched. The CDR3 loop spans 13 amino acids. Germline CDR1 reads LNHDA; CDR2 reads SQIVND (reference sequence). In nucleotides, the CDR3 is TGTGCCAGTAGTCGAGGACAGGCCGGCGAGCAGTACTTC. This encodes CASSRGQAGEQYF.

The count of this clone is one. The rearrangement joins TRBV28 to TRBJ2-3, with 9 positions matching TRBD1. Germline assignment: CDR1 MDHEN and CDR2 SYDVKM. With 5 bases clipped from V and 2 bases from J, the junction kept 5 bases outside the gene matches. This CDR3 is built from 15 residues. As DNA, the CDR3 is TGTGCCAGCAGTCAACAGGGGGCGACCACAGATACGCAGTATTTT. This translates into CASSQQGATTDTQYF.

The genes are TRBV5-1 and TRBJ2-7; D ambiguous. V lost 1 base and J lost 6, with 14 bases in between. CDR3 size: 14 residues. CDR1 and CDR2 (germline): SGHRS, YFSETQ. The CDR3 nucleotides are TGCGCCAGCAGCTTGCCGAGGACCGCTCGCGAGCAGTACTTC. Translated: CASSLPRTAREQYF.

The V gene is TRBV3-1 (or the pseudogene TRBV3-2), the J gene TRBJ1-2; 7 bases are shared with TRBD1. The germline V gene has CDR1 LGHDT and CDR2 YNNKEL (reference sequence). This CDR3 contains 15 residues. J gave up 1 base and V 7 bases, and 9 bases lay outside the gene matches. The CDR3 nucleotides read TGTGCCAGCAACCCGGGACAGACCCTTAACTATGGCTACACCTTC. This translates into CASNPGQTLNYGYTF.

The chain uses TRBV18 and TRBJ2-3; 7 bases line up with TRBD2. The CDR3 consists of 17 residues. V was clipped by 4 bases and J by 5 bases; unmatched bases: 15. Germline CDR1 KGHSH, CDR2 LQKENI. The CDR3 reads CASSLPGRDYPGDTQYF. The CDR3, as DNA: TGTGCCAGCTCACTTCCGGGCCGGGACTACCCTGGAGATACGCAGTATTTT.

The chain carries TRBV2 and TRBJ1-1; D gene uncertain. The germline V gene encodes CDR1 SNHLY and CDR2 FYNNEI. The CDR3 consists of 10 residues. The germline V and J ends were trimmed by 10 bases and 5 bases, with 8 bases remaining between them. CDR3 amino acids: CATRRTEAFF. The CDR3 nucleotides are TGTGCCACCCGGCGGACTGAAGCTTTCTTT.

The chain's CDR3 is CAPTDSRETQYF. CDR3 nucleotides: TGTGCACCCACGGACAGCCGAGAGACCCAGTACTTC. The V gene is TRBV27, the J gene TRBJ2-5, with D perhaps matching TRBD1 (6 bases). The CDR3 has 12 amino acids. The germline gives CDR1 MNHEY, CDR2 SMNVEV (reference sequence).

The chain is built from TRBV24-1 and TRBJ1-4, with 8 nucleotides matching TRBD1. Trimming took 9 bases from V and 8 from J; bases not matched to a gene: 16. The CDR3 runs 16 residues. CDR1 KGHDR and CDR2 SFDVKD come from the germline V gene. The CDR3 loop is CATGESQTGVREKLFF. CDR3 DNA sequence: TGTGCCACCGGAGAATCACAGACAGGGGTTAGGGAAAAACTGTTTTTT.

The rearrangement joins TRBV27 to TRBJ2-2; D ambiguous. Germline V gene sequence: CDR1 MNHEY, CDR2 SMNVEV (reference sequence). The ends were cut back, 4 bases at V and 7 bases at J, with 16 bases in the middle. This CDR3 region has 15 residues. In nucleotides, the CDR3 is TGTGCCAGCAGTTACCGGGCCGTTATCAACGGGGAGCTGTTTTTT. The encoded protein is CASSYRAVINGELFF.